These 18 T cell receptor beta chains were sequenced from one sample in a study of T cells in Graves' hyperthyroidism and ophthalmopathy. TCR beta CDR3 regions were amplified from RNA transcripts. The TCR CDR3 first-round RT-PCR relied on the HTBI primer set. One entry per CDR3 protein, called by TCRdb with MiXCR from the multiplex PCR reads. The sample lists about 600,000 distinct CDR3 sequences; approximately 15% were seen once. The sequencing input was blood. The receptors shown here come from a woman between 50 and 59 years old with Graves' ophthalmopathy.

This clonotype has a count of ten or more. The chain carries TRBV12-5 and TRBJ2-7; 7 bases fit TRBD2. This CDR3 comprises 20 residues. CDR1 and CDR2 (germline): LGHNT, FRNRAP. The V gene end was trimmed by 0 bases and the J gene end by 1 base; junction bases not matched to a gene: 18. The CDR3 nucleotides read TGTGCTAGTGGTTTGGTCCTACAAGCGGGAACCGAGCGGAGGTCCTACGAGCAGTACTTC. This sequence encodes CASGLVLQAGTERRSYEQYF.

J is TRBJ2-3 and V is TRBV20-1; no definite D call. V was trimmed by 3 bases and J by 1 base, leaving 11 bases between them. The CDR3 contains 14 residues. Per germline, CDR1 DFQATT and CDR2 SNEGSKA (reference sequence). The CDR3 protein is CSASKDGGTDTQYF. As DNA, the CDR3 is TGCAGTGCTAGTAAGGATGGAGGCACAGATACGCAGTATTTT.

In this sample, this clonotype turned up a few times. V and J are TRBV5-5 and TRBJ2-1, with TRBD2 matching over 11 bases. This CDR3 region has 14 residues. The J segment lost 10 bases and the V segment lost 4 bases, leaving 7 bases of the junction unmatched. Germline V CDR1 and CDR2: SGHKS, YYEKEE (reference sequence). CDR3 DNA: TGTGCCAGCAGCGCGGATAGCGGGAGGGGGGAGCAGTTCTTC. Translating it yields CASSADSGRGEQFF. Using reference TRBV5-5 and TRBJ2-1 for the parts outside the CDR3, the full variable domain is DAGVTQSPTHLIKTRGQQVTLRCSPISGHKSVSWYQQVLGQGPQFIFQYYEKEERGRGNFPDRFSARQFPNYSSELNVNALLLGDSALYLCASSADSGRGEQFFGPGTRLTVL.

This clonotype was picked up many times. The CDR3 here is CASSFSGSKNTQYF. DNA of the CDR3: TGTGCCAGCAGTTTTAGCGGGAGTAAAAATACGCAGTATTTT. The chain employs TRBV28 and TRBJ2-3, with 9 nucleotides matching TRBD2. The CDR3 sequence is 14 residues long. J lost 7 bases, V lost 3 bases, and 5 bases had no gene match. Germline CDR1 and CDR2: MDHEN and SYDVKM. The full variable domain, completed using reference TRBV28 and TRBJ2-3, is DVKVTQSSRYLVKRTGEKVFLECVQDMDHENMFWYRQDPGLGLRLIYFSYDVKMKEKGDIPEGYSVSREKKERFSLILESASTNQTSMYLCASSFSGSKNTQYFGPGTRLTVL.

At least ten counts were recorded for this clonotype. The chain has TRBV4-1 and TRBJ2-5; D remains ambiguous. The CDR3 has 15 amino acids. Germline V lookup: CDR1 MGHRA, CDR2 YSYEKL. Trimming stripped 2 bases from V and 2 bases from J, with 12 bases between. This CDR3 is CASSQLIVQQETQYF. CDR3 nucleotide sequence: TGCGCCAGCAGCCAACTTATAGTACAGCAAGAGACCCAGTACTTC.

The sample holds many counts of this clonotype. This rearrangement joins TRBV7-9 to TRBJ1-6; the match to TRBD1 covers 8 bases. The J segment lost 9 bases and the V segment lost 6 bases, leaving 13 bases of the junction unmatched. The V gene's germline CDR1 is SEHNR and CDR2 FQNEAQ (reference sequence). CDR3 size: 16 residues. CDR3 nucleotide sequence: TGTGCCAGCAGTCCACTCTCGACAGGGGTCGGTTCACCCCTCCACTTT. Translating it yields CASSPLSTGVGSPLHF.

V and J are TRBV27 and TRBJ2-1, with D hard to call. In germline, CDR1 is MNHEY, CDR2 SMNVEV (reference sequence). The V end lost 0 bases, the J end lost 5 bases, and 8 bases lay between the germline ends. This CDR3 is 14 amino acids long. CDR3 in amino acids: CASSLSRNHNEQFF. The CDR3 region has the DNA TGTGCCAGCAGTTTATCTAGGAACCACAATGAGCAGTTCTTC.

This clonotype showed up many times. CDR3 DNA: TGCAGTGCCAAAGCAGGTAGCTTTGCCTACGAGCAGTACTTC. This gives the protein CSAKAGSFAYEQYF. V and J are TRBV20-1 and TRBJ2-7, with no clear D. Per germline, CDR1 DFQATT and CDR2 SNEGSKA (reference sequence). CDR3 size: 14 residues. Trimming pared 6 bases from V and 2 bases from J, leaving 17 bases between.

The sample holds many counts of this clonotype. V is TRBV27 and J is TRBJ2-1; D possibly corresponds to TRBD2 (6 bases). This CDR3 is 14 amino acids long. V was pared by 3 bases and J by 4 bases, with 10 bases between. Per the germline V gene, CDR1 is MNHEY and CDR2 is SMNVEV (reference sequence). CDR3: CASSLGDWYNEQFF. The DNA for the CDR3 is TGTGCCAGCAGTTTGGGGGACTGGTACAATGAGCAGTTCTTC.

In this sample, this clonotype turned up a few times. J is TRBJ1-5 and V is TRBV7-9, with 7 nucleotides matching TRBD1. The J segment lost 8 bases and the V segment lost 5 bases, leaving 15 bases of the junction unmatched. Germline assignment: CDR1 SEHNR and CDR2 FQNEAQ (reference sequence). The CDR3 is made up of 16 amino acids. The CDR3 is CASSPGKGATREPQHF. In DNA form, the CDR3 reads TGTGCCAGCAGCCCGGGCAAGGGGGCCACTAGGGAGCCCCAGCATTTT.

The rearrangement joins TRBV3-2 to TRBJ1-1; the DNA was not used to check the table's D call, TRBD1. TRBV3-2 is labeled a pseudogene. The CDR3 covers 15 residues. Written as DNA, the CDR3 is TGTGCCAGCAGCCAAGAGGACAGGCAAGTCGGTGAAGCTTTCTTT. Protein product: CASSQEDRQVGEAFF.

Only a few counts were recorded for this clonotype. The rearrangement joins TRBV29-1 to TRBJ2-3; D perhaps matches TRBD2 (5 bases). CDR3 size: 14 residues. CDR1 SQVTM and CDR2 ANQGSEA come from the germline V gene. V dropped 3 bases and J dropped 2 bases, with 12 bases sitting between them. Here the CDR3 reads CSVDLATNTDTQYF. CDR3 DNA sequence: TGCAGCGTTGATCTAGCCACCAACACAGATACGCAGTATTTT.

This clonotype was counted a few times. The J gene is TRBJ2-2, the V gene TRBV27, with 15 bases identical to TRBD2. The CDR3 has 17 amino acids. Trimming took 4 bases from V and 5 from J; bases not matched to a gene: 5. Looked up from germline, CDR1 is MNHEY and CDR2 is SMNVEV (reference sequence). CDR3 loop: CASSSPGLAGGTGELFF. CDR3 sequence (DNA): TGTGCCAGCAGTTCCCCTGGACTAGCGGGAGGGACCGGGGAGCTGTTTTTT.

This clonotype is a singleton in its sample. The V and J genes are TRBV2 and TRBJ2-5; TRBD2 matches at 11 bases. This CDR3 is 16 amino acids long. Per germline, CDR1 SNHLY and CDR2 FYNNEI. V lost 6 bases, J lost 3 bases, and 9 bases stayed unmatched. CDR3 amino acids: CASRGEPGLAEETQYF. The CDR3 nucleotides read TGTGCCAGCAGGGGGGAACCGGGACTAGCGGAAGAGACCCAGTACTTC.

This clonotype was observed a single time. The junction does not match germline at one end; this may be a read error. This chain joins TRBV14 and TRBJ2-1; D may be TRBD1 (6 bases). This CDR3 spans 15 amino acids. Germline V lookup: CDR1 SGHDN, CDR2 FVKESK. As DNA, the CDR3 is TGTGTCAGCAGCCAAGTACGTTTGATTAGGGGGGAGCAGTTCTTC. Protein: CVSSQVRLIRGEQFF.

This clonotype was observed many times. The chain uses TRBV29-1 and TRBJ1-1, with 7 positions matching TRBD1. J lost 5 bases, V lost 4 bases, and 13 bases had no gene match. The V gene's germline CDR1 is SQVTM and CDR2 ANQGSEA. The CDR3 is 15 residues long. The CDR3 nucleotides read TGCAGCGTTGCAGGGGGGGGGGGTGGTAAGACTGAAGCTTTCTTT. This codes for CSVAGGGGGKTEAFF. Full variable domain (rest looked up from reference TRBV29-1 and TRBJ1-1): SAVISQKPSRDICQRGTSLTIQCQVDSQVTMMFWYRQQPGQSLTLIATANQGSEATYESGFVIDKFPISRPNLTFSTLTVSNMSPEDSSIYLCSVAGGGGGKTEAFFGQGTRLTVV.

This clonotype was found many times. One junction end disagrees with the germline gene, perhaps due to a read error. V usage is TRBV7-2 and J usage is TRBJ1-1; 12 nucleotides align to TRBD1. The V gene's germline CDR1 is SGHTA and CDR2 FQGNSA. This CDR3 comprises 15 residues. The CDR3 bases are TGCGCCAGCAGCTTGGGGACAGGGGGCGGCACTGAAGCTTTCTTT. Translation: CASSLGTGGGTEAFF. Combining the CDR3 with reference TRBV7-2 and TRBJ1-1 gives the whole variable domain GAGVSQSPSNKVTEKGKDVELRCDPISGHTALYWYRQSLGQGLEFLIYFQGNSAPDKSGLPSDRFSAERTGGSVSTLTIQRTQQEDSAVYLCASSLGTGGGTEAFFGQGTRLTVV.

The chain carries TRBV27 and TRBJ2-7; 11 nucleotides line up with TRBD2. Germline CDR1 is MNHEY and CDR2 is SMNVEV (reference sequence). The V segment lost 0 bases and the J segment 4 bases; nucleotides outside the gene matches: 5. The CDR3 is 16 amino acids. The CDR3 is CASSLSMASGRYEQYF. The CDR3, as DNA: TGTGCCAGCAGTTTATCGATGGCTAGCGGGAGGTACGAGCAGTACTTC.